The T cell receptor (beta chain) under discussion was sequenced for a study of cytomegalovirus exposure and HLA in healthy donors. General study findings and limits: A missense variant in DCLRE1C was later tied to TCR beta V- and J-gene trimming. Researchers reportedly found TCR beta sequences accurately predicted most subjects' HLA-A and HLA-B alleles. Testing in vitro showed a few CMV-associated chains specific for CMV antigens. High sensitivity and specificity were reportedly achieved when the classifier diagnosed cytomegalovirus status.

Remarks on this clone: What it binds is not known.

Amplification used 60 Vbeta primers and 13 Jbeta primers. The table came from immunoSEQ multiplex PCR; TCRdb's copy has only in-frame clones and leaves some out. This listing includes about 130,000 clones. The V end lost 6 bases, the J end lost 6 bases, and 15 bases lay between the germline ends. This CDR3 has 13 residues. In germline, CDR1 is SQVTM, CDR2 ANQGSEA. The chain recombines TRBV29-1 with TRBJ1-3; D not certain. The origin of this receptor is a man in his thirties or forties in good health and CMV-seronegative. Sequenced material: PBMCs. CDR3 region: CSVNFLGENTIYF. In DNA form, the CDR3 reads TGCAGCGTAAATTTTCTGGGAGAAAACACCATATATTTT.